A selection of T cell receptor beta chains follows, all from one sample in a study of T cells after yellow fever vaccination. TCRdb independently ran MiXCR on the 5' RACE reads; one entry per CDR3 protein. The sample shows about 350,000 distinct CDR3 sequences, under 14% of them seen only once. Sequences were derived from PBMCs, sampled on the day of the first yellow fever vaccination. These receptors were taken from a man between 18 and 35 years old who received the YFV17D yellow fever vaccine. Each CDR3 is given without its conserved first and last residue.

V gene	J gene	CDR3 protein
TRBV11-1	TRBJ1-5	ASSRMTGGTYGDQPQH
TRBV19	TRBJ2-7	ASSMYGGEQY
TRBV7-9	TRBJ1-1	ASSPTGTAF
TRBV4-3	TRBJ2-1	ASSQDAVQGVKNEQF
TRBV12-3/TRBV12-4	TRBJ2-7	ASSVREVGNPSYEQY
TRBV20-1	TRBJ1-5	SASSGGAPDQPQH
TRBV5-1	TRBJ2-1	ASRETGGPNEQF
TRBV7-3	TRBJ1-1	ASSLMGWGNTEAF
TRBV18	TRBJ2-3	ASSNQRGGTTDTQY
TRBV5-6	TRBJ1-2	ASSIRDGYT
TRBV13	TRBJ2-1	ASSSRLRGEQF
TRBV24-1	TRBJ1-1	ATSDLGQGYTEAF
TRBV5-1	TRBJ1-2	ASSLFSDPDYGYT
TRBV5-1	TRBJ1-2	ASSLAAGLRYGYT
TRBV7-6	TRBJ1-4	ASSLSGMATNEKLF
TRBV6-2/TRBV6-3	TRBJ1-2	ASTNSRDNYGYT
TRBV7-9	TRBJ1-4	ASSLLQVGDEKLF
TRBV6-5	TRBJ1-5	ASSYGPYSNQPQH
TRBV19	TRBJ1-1	ASSPTPPMVNTEAF
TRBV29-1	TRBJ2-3	SVVVRGGTDTQY
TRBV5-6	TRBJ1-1	ASSPEGGRTEAF
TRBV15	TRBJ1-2	ATSSPRGQGYYGYT
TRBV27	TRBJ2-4	ASSSPGAKNIQY
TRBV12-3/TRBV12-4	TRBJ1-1	ASRVSRGNTEAF
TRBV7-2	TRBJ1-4	ASSLLPGREKLF
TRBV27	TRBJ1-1	ASSNPAWGTEAF
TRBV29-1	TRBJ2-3	SVEFGAATDTQY
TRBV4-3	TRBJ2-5	ASSQEWDTPSRLKTQY
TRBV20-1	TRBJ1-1	STGAQNTEAF
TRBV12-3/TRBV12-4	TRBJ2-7	ASSRDRGLYEQY
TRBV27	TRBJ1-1	ASSFPSGPRATEAF
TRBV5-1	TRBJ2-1	ASSLERRTF
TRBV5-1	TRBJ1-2	ASSLAGFDYGYT
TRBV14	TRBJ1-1	ASSLEKHTEAF
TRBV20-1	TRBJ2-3	SARMAGGTHTQY
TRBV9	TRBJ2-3	ASSVFSSGGTDTQY
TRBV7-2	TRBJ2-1	ASSLVSSRNEQF
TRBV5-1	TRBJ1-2	ASRAGVPNYGYP
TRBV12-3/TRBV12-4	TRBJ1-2	ASSLDRPGYGYT
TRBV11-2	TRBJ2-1	ASSLVSSGGSSYNEQF
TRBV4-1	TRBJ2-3	ASSQAGAGGHTQY
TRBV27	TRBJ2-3	ASKQNRVRIDTQY